The following is a T cell receptor beta chain sequence with its context. The sample originates from a study of shared clonotypes between healthy human individuals. Genomic DNA came from around 100 million PBMCs in unsorted samples. Several immunoSEQ plates held equal portions of the genomic DNA taken from each subset. Some 32,000 T cell genomes, or 300 ng DNA, went into replicate PCRs of unsorted PBMC. Sequenced by immunoSEQ multiplex PCR; TCRdb stores in-frame clones only, minus some. The sample includes a few hundred thousand clones, 70% to 80% of them seen just once. Sequencing was performed on PBMCs. The origin of this receptor is a woman in her thirties or forties in good health. Some clones in this sample may be carry-over from other donors' samples.

The DNA for the CDR3 is TGTGCCATCAGTGAAAGGACAGGGGAGAAACTGTTTTTT. Its translation is CAISERTGEKLFF. This chain uses TRBV10-3 with TRBJ1-4; 9 nucleotides agree with TRBD1. CDR1 and CDR2 from the germline V gene are ENHRY and SYGVKD. This CDR3 contains 13 residues. Trimming removed 3 bases from V and 11 bases from J; junction bases left unmatched: 4.